This TCR beta chain emerged from a study of blood T cell repertoires in COVID-19. Trimming cost V 5 bases and J 2 bases; bases outside gene matches: 5. CDR1 is SGHTA, CDR2 FQGNSA, per germline. The CDR3 covers 15 residues. Assay used: immunoSEQ multiplex PCR; TCRdb lists only in-frame clones, some missing. This sample yields fewer than 350,000 clones, of which 70% to 90% are seen a single time; approximately 8.1% belongs to the top ten. The TCR was taken from a woman between 45 and 65 years old who had recovered from COVID-19. This chain links TRBV7-2 with TRBJ2-5; 10 bases agree with TRBD2. The sample taken for sequencing was peripheral blood. CDR3 bases: TGTGCCAGCAGCGGACTAGCGGTAGAACAAGAGACCCAGTACTTC. Translated: CASSGLAVEQETQYF.